The 15 T cell receptor beta chains listed next were all sequenced from one sample in a study of blood T cell repertoires in COVID-19 (dated by TCRdb to the early 2020s). Libraries were made using the immunoSEQ multiplex PCR assay. The source is immuneACCESS, and TCRdb retained only in-frame sequences with V and J called. Part of the clones is not carried over; for the studies checked, unresolved V genes explain less than half of this, and the remainder is unexplained. The sample has hundreds of thousands of clones on record, over 75% of them singletons. Together, the top ten hold roughly 1.4% of the sample. The material sequenced was PBMCs or T cells enriched from blood (not recorded which). The receptors shown here come from a woman under 30 who had been exposed to COVID-19.

This chain's CDR3 is CASTLPLADMNTEAFF. CDR3 nucleotide sequence: TGTGCCAGCACCCTCCCGTTGGCAGACATGAACACTGAAGCTTTCTTT. The chain has TRBV13 and TRBJ1-1; D gene ambiguous. The germline V gene has CDR1 PRHDT and CDR2 FYEKMQ (reference sequence). V lost 7 bases to trimming and J lost 0 bases, with 18 bases between them. This CDR3 region has 16 residues.

This sequence joins TRBV28 and TRBJ1-5, with 10 bases matching TRBD1. With 3 bases clipped from V and 8 bases from J, the junction kept 10 bases outside the gene matches. The germline CDR1 and CDR2 sequences are MDHEN and SYDVKM. This CDR3 has 16 residues. The CDR3 spells CASSFHVTGGVKPQHF. The CDR3 nucleotides are TGTGCCAGCAGTTTTCACGTGACAGGGGGCGTAAAGCCCCAGCATTTT.

This clone was found once. This sequence joins TRBV12-3 or TRBV12-4 and TRBJ2-7; no clear D gene. The CDR3 is made up of 13 amino acids. Between the trimmed V and J ends, which lost 3 bases and 3 bases, there was a span of 9 bases. CDR3 nucleotide sequence: TGTGCCAGCAGTTTTCTGTCAGTCTACGAGCAGTACTTC. Protein sequence: CASSFLSVYEQYF.

The chain has TRBV4-3 and TRBJ2-1, with 8 positions matching TRBD1. Germline CDR1 LGHNA, CDR2 YSLEER. Trimming removed 3 bases from V and 0 bases from J; junction bases left unmatched: 10. The CDR3 is 18 amino acids. The CDR3 nucleotides are TGCGCCAGCAGCCACGGGACAGGCCCCCGGAGCTCCTACAATGAGCAGTTCTTC. It encodes CASSHGTGPRSSYNEQFF.

The chain recombines TRBV25-1 with TRBJ2-5; 10 nucleotides align to TRBD2. This CDR3 comprises 16 residues. Germline V gene lookup returns CDR1 MGHDK and CDR2 SYGVNS. V shed 5 bases, J shed 4 bases, and the junction held 10 bases outside the gene matches. The CDR3 DNA reads as TGTGCCAGCAGTATGCAAACTAGCGGGGAGGCAGAGACCCAGTACTTC. Its translation: CASSMQTSGEAETQYF.

This clone was seen once. The chain combines TRBV19 with TRBJ1-2; 8 nucleotides line up with TRBD1. CDR3 length: 13 residues. Per germline, CDR1 LNHDA and CDR2 SQIVND (reference sequence). The ends lost 4 bases at V and 8 bases at J; junction bases unmatched: 6. As DNA, the CDR3 is TGTGCCAGTAGTACAGGACAGGGTGAGGGCTACACCTTC. This sequence encodes CASSTGQGEGYTF.

The chain uses TRBV18 and TRBJ1-3; D unresolved. CDR3 size: 13 residues. V lost 10 bases, J lost 1 base, and 11 bases lay in between. The germline V gene has CDR1 KGHSH and CDR2 LQKENI. The CDR3 DNA follows: TGTGCCACCCATGTCGGGTCTGGAAACACCATATATTTT. Translating it yields CATHVGSGNTIYF.

The chain has TRBV7-8 and TRBJ2-5; D call uncertain. CDR1 and CDR2 (germline): SGHVS, FQNEAQ. V was trimmed by 4 bases and J by 5 bases, leaving 5 bases between them. CDR3 length equals 11 residues. CDR3: CASSSRETQYF. Here the CDR3 DNA reads TGTGCCAGCAGCTCTCGGGAGACCCAGTACTTC.

The V and J genes are TRBV2 and TRBJ2-7; tentatively, D is TRBD2 (5 bases). V was pared by 2 bases and J by 1 base, with 12 bases between. Germline V gene lookup returns CDR1 SNHLY and CDR2 FYNNEI. The CDR3 covers 15 residues. CDR3 nucleotides: TGTGCCAGCAGTGAACTTCCGAGCGGATCCTACGAGCAGTACTTC. This codes for CASSELPSGSYEQYF.

The chain employs TRBV4-3 and TRBJ2-7, with 10 bases identical to TRBD2. Germline V gene lookup returns CDR1 LGHNA and CDR2 YSLEER. This CDR3 spans 16 amino acids. With V trimmed by 0 bases and J by 7 bases, 9 bases remained unmatched. In DNA, the CDR3 is TGCGCCAGCAGCCAAGAAAGGGCAGCGGGGGGGCGAGAGCAGTACTTC. Its protein is CASSQERAAGGREQYF.

The chain links TRBV30 to TRBJ2-7; D is possibly TRBD1 (5 bases). CDR3 size: 12 residues. Germline CDR1 reads GTSNPN; CDR2 reads SVGIG (reference sequence). V was cut by 5 bases and J by 13 bases, with 21 bases left in between. The DNA for the CDR3 is TGTGCCTGGGATAACCCTGGTTGGGGCTCCTACTTC. This encodes CAWDNPGWGSYF.

This clone was recorded once. This chain connects TRBV28 to TRBJ1-2; D gene ambiguous. The V gene lost 5 bases and the J gene lost 3 bases, with 19 bases spanning the gap. This CDR3 region has 16 residues. Germline CDR1 and CDR2: MDHEN and SYDVKM. CDR3 nucleotide sequence: TGTGCCAGCAGTGAACGCCTAGGAGGATCGGACTATGGCTACACCTTC. This encodes CASSERLGGSDYGYTF.

CDR3 region: CASSHRAGNEKLFF. CDR3 nucleotides: TGTGCCAGTTCGCACAGGGCCGGGAATGAAAAACTGTTTTTT. This chain connects TRBV19 to TRBJ1-4; tentatively, D is TRBD1 (6 bases). This CDR3 region has 14 residues. V was clipped by 8 bases and J by 5 bases, with 15 bases between them. Germline CDR1 reads LNHDA; CDR2 reads SQIVND (reference sequence).

The chain employs TRBV18 and TRBJ2-1, with TRBD1 identical over 7 bases. With 5 bases clipped from V and 6 bases from J, the junction kept 4 bases outside the gene matches. Per germline, CDR1 KGHSH and CDR2 LQKENI. CDR3 length equals 13 residues. The CDR3 coding sequence is TGTGCCAGCTCAACGGGACAGATCAATGAGCAGTTCTTC. This sequence encodes CASSTGQINEQFF.

V is TRBV29-1 and J is TRBJ2-1; 10 positions match TRBD1. The CDR3 consists of 12 residues. V lost 8 bases, J lost 10 bases, and 8 bases stayed unmatched. CDR1 and CDR2 from the germline V gene are SQVTM and ANQGSEA. CDR3 bases: TGCAGCATGGGACAGGGGCTTAACGAGCAGTTCTTC. Its protein product is CSMGQGLNEQFF.